This T cell receptor beta chain derives from a study of cytomegalovirus exposure and HLA in healthy donors. It was with 60 Vbeta and 13 Jbeta primers that the PCR ran. Profiled with immunoSEQ multiplex PCR; TCRdb holds only in-frame clones, not every one. The sample holds about 180,000 clones, approximately 80% seen once. The CDR3 contains 17 residues. In germline, CDR1 is SGHAT, CDR2 FQNNGV. With V trimmed by 1 base and J by 3 bases, 9 bases remained unmatched. The genes are TRBV11-2 and TRBJ2-7; 10 bases match TRBD2. Sequencing used PBMCs. The receptor was derived from a woman aged 45-60 years in good health and CMV-seronegative. This CDR3 is CASSLGGLAGVGYEQYF. The CDR3 nucleotides are TGTGCCAGCAGCTTAGGGGGGCTAGCGGGAGTCGGCTACGAGCAGTACTTC.